Sequencing of this T cell receptor (beta chain) was carried out in a study of shared T cell receptors in the human thymus. Libraries were prepared by immunoSEQ multiplex PCR; TCRdb keeps only in-frame clonotypes and omits some of them. The sample yields roughly 500,000 clones, approximately 80% seen once. V was cut by 0 bases and J by 3 bases, with 27 bases left in between. The CDR3 consists of 20 residues. Germline V CDR1 and CDR2: KGHSH, LQKENI. This same sample was also part of a study on human thymus T cells. From that study: Donors consisted of healthy Finnish infants (having corrective surgery for congenital heart defects). In corrective heart surgery, resections were taken, and these provided the thymus tissue.

This sequence originates from a boy less than two years old with a congenital heart defect. This chain connects TRBV18 to TRBJ2-7; a possible D gene is TRBD1 (5 bases). Material for sequencing was thymocytes. The chain's CDR3 is CASSPPGLDRAGLGLYEQYF. DNA of the CDR3: TGTGCCAGCTCACCACCCGGGCTAGACAGAGCCGGTCTAGGTCTCTACGAGCAGTACTTC.